This entry concerns a single TCR beta chain. What it recognizes is unknown. The CDR3 spans 18 residues. The germline gives CDR1 MNHEY, CDR2 SMNVEV (reference sequence). Trimming cost V 4 bases and J 3 bases; bases outside gene matches: 13. The authors reverse transcribed all of the isolated RNA, so sequencing captured expressed TCRB transcripts. Only in-frame clones appear in the TCRdb table, and some are missing; sequencing was by immunoSEQ multiplex PCR. Of hundreds of thousands of clones in the sample, 30% were seen once. The data derive from a study of beta chain features in type 1 diabetes. Overall study results and limits: Diminished insertions and augmented deletions at VDJ junctions characterized type 1 diabetes patients.

The clonotype was recovered from a man between 18 and 29 years old in good health. The genes are TRBV27 and TRBJ2-1; 9 bases agree with TRBD2. Input material: naive CD4+ T cells from blood. The CDR3: CASSSLHGGRAVYNEQFF. CDR3 sequence (DNA): TGTGCCAGCAGTTCACTTCACGGCGGGAGGGCCGTCTACAATGAGCAGTTCTTC.